A selection of T cell receptor beta chains follows, all from one sample in a study of cytomegalovirus exposure and HLA in healthy donors. Sequencing used immunoSEQ multiplex PCR; TCRdb keeps in-frame clones, though not all of them. The sample consists of 100,000 to 150,000 clones, about four fifths of them appearing once. Sequencing was performed on PBMCs. These receptors were taken from a woman between 40 and 50 years old in good health and CMV-seronegative. CDR3s include the opening cysteine and the closing phenylalanine or tryptophan. A D gene is named only where the DNA matches it firmly. Clone sizes are given selectively: once, few, many, or a class where the clone is expanded.

D gene	clone size	V gene	J gene	CDR3 protein	CDR3 DNA
-	-	TRBV9	TRBJ1-5	CASSDTGEKPQHF	TGTGCCAGCAGCGACACCGGGGAGAAGCCCCAGCATTTT
TRBD2	-	TRBV15	TRBJ2-1	CATSAPRDYRYNEQFF	TGTGCCACCAGCGCCCCCCGGGACTACCGATACAATGAGCAGTTCTTC
-	-	TRBV6-1	TRBJ2-5	CASVSGPGEWETQYF	TGTGCCAGCGTTAGCGGCCCCGGAGAGTGGGAGACCCAGTACTTC
TRBD1	few	TRBV7-6	TRBJ1-2	CASSPVQGAGYGYTF	TGTGCCAGCAGCCCCGTACAGGGGGCGGGGTATGGCTACACCTTC
TRBD1	-	TRBV5-1	TRBJ2-5	CASSLAKGQGENQETQYF	TGCGCCAGCAGCTTGGCCAAGGGACAGGGGGAGAATCAAGAGACCCAGTACTTC
TRBD1	-	TRBV12-5	TRBJ2-5	CASGPIGQASETQYF	TGTGCTAGTGGTCCTATTGGACAGGCATCAGAGACCCAGTACTTC
TRBD1	-	TRBV7-9	TRBJ1-5	CASSSGQYGRDQPQHF	TGTGCCAGCAGCTCGGGACAGTATGGTCGGGATCAGCCCCAGCATTTT
-	-	TRBV2	TRBJ2-7	CASSVEIYEQYF	TGTGCCAGCAGTGTGGAGATCTACGAGCAGTACTTC
TRBD1	-	TRBV6-1	TRBJ2-3	CASKTGAGSTDTQYF	TGTGCCAGCAAGACAGGGGCCGGCAGCACAGATACGCAGTATTTT
TRBD1	-	TRBV18	TRBJ2-2	CASSSGQVNTGELFF	TGTGCCAGCTCCTCGGGACAGGTGAACACCGGGGAGCTGTTTTTT
-	-	TRBV10-3	TRBJ1-5	CAISESGGYSNQPQHF	TGTGCCATCAGTGAGTCGGGGGGGTATAGCAATCAGCCCCAGCATTTT
-	once	TRBV19	TRBJ2-5	CASSSEVRTKETQYF	TGTGCCAGTAGTAGCGAAGTCCGCACTAAAGAGACCCAGTACTTC
-	-	TRBV7-9	TRBJ2-3	CASSLVSDTQYF	TGTGCCAGCAGCTTAGTCTCAGATACGCAGTATTTT
-	-	TRBV7-2	TRBJ2-3	CASSLGGGLPRNTQYF	TGTGCCAGCAGCTTAGGCGGGGGCCTACCTAGGAATACGCAGTATTTT
-	-	TRBV19	TRBJ2-1	CASSIGQGIHNEQFF	TGTGCCAGTAGTATTGGCCAGGGGATCCACAATGAGCAGTTCTTC
TRBD1	few	TRBV19	TRBJ1-5	CASRQGAGNQPQHF	TGTGCCAGTCGGCAGGGGGCGGGCAATCAGCCCCAGCATTTT
TRBD1	-	TRBV2	TRBJ2-6	CASTRDRELRGANVLTF	TGTGCCAGCACCCGGGACAGGGAGTTGAGAGGGGCCAACGTCCTGACTTTC
-	-	TRBV5-6	TRBJ2-1	CASSLQGFGEQFF	TGTGCCAGCAGCTTACAGGGTTTTGGTGAGCAGTTCTTC
-	-	TRBV6-1	TRBJ1-3	CASTLQGETGNTIYF	TGTGCCAGCACCCTCCAAGGAGAAACTGGAAACACCATATATTTT
TRBD2	-	TRBV7-3	TRBJ2-3	CASSAGTSGVTDTQYF	TGTGCCAGCAGCGCGGGGACTAGCGGGGTCACAGATACGCAGTATTTT
TRBD2	once	TRBV7-3	TRBJ2-3	CASSSGLGGADTQYF	TGTGCCAGCAGCTCCGGACTAGGCGGGGCAGATACGCAGTATTTT
TRBD1	-	TRBV6-5	TRBJ1-2	CASSLGTEYGYTF	TGTGCCAGCAGTCTGGGGACAGAGTATGGCTACACCTTC
-	-	TRBV19	TRBJ2-1	CASMERGGNEQFF	TGTGCCAGTATGGAGAGGGGAGGCAATGAGCAGTTCTTC
TRBD1	-	TRBV5-4	TRBJ2-1	CASSQEQGANEQFF	TGTGCCAGCAGCCAAGAGCAGGGGGCCAATGAGCAGTTCTTC
TRBD1	-	TRBV27	TRBJ2-7	CASSLLGQGAGEQYF	TGTGCCAGCAGTTTGTTAGGACAGGGGGCGGGAGAGCAGTACTTC
TRBD2	-	TRBV27	TRBJ2-1	CASSLSTAGGAYNEQFF	TGTGCCAGCAGTTTATCGACAGCGGGAGGGGCCTACAATGAGCAGTTCTTC
TRBD2	-	TRBV5-1	TRBJ2-1	CASSLEASGWMLGEQFF	TGCGCCAGCAGCTTGGAGGCTAGCGGATGGATGCTAGGTGAGCAGTTCTTC
TRBD1	-	TRBV29-1	TRBJ1-2	CSVERDRAYGYTF	TGCAGCGTTGAGAGGGACAGGGCCTATGGCTACACCTTC
-	-	TRBV6-5	TRBJ2-2	CASGRGPNTGELFF	TGTGCCAGCGGCAGGGGCCCGAACACCGGGGAGCTGTTTTTT
TRBD1	-	TRBV7-9	TRBJ2-7	CASSKTGAEQYF	TGTGCCAGCAGCAAAACAGGGGCCGAGCAGTACTTC
-	-	TRBV7-6	TRBJ1-6	CASSLGLNNSPLHF	TGTGCCAGCAGCTTAGGACTTAATAATTCACCCCTCCACTTT
-	-	TRBV6-5	TRBJ1-2	CASSNRDTRYGYTF	TGTGCCAGCAGTAACCGGGACACGAGATATGGCTACACCTTC
-	-	TRBV29-1	TRBJ2-7	CSASSGVNTYEQYF	TGCAGCGCATCGTCCGGGGTTAACACCTACGAGCAGTACTTC
TRBD1	-	TRBV5-8	TRBJ1-5	CASSPGGGWNQPQHF	TGTGCCAGCAGCCCAGGGGGCGGGTGGAATCAGCCCCAGCATTTT
TRBD2	-	TRBV5-6	TRBJ2-1	CASSEGTSREQFF	TGTGCCAGCAGCGAGGGGACTAGCCGTGAGCAGTTCTTC
TRBD1	few	TRBV25-1	TRBJ2-6	CASSVPGQGVAGANVLTF	TGTGCCAGCAGTGTTCCGGGACAGGGGGTTGCTGGGGCCAACGTCCTGACTTTC
-	-	TRBV6-1	TRBJ2-1	CASSGEAYYNEQFF	TGTGCCAGCAGTGGGGAGGCGTACTACAATGAGCAGTTCTTC
-	-	TRBV29-1	TRBJ1-1	CSINDGHPEAFF	TGCAGCATAAATGACGGACATCCCGAAGCTTTCTTT
-	-	TRBV7-2	TRBJ2-5	CASSSPRRGGETQYF	TGTGCCAGCAGCAGTCCTCGGCGGGGAGGAGAGACCCAGTACTTC
TRBD2	-	TRBV6-6	TRBJ2-7	CASRGGQGGYEQYF	TGTGCCAGCCGGGGGGGGCAGGGCGGATACGAGCAGTACTTC
TRBD2	once	TRBV7-8	TRBJ2-3	CASSLAGRAGGQDTQYF	TGTGCCAGCAGCTTAGCGGGACGAGCGGGAGGGCAAGATACGCAGTATTTT
TRBD2	-	TRBV7-9	TRBJ2-7	CASSPPGLAGGPYEQYF	TGTGCCAGCAGCCCACCGGGACTAGCGGGAGGGCCCTACGAGCAGTACTTC
-	-	TRBV6-5	TRBJ1-5	CASSYSYFQPQHF	TGTGCCAGCAGTTACTCTTATTTTCAGCCCCAGCATTTT
TRBD1	-	TRBV5-4	TRBJ2-7	CASSPELTGDEQYF	TGTGCCAGCAGCCCGGAGTTAACAGGGGACGAGCAGTACTTC
TRBD1	-	TRBV2	TRBJ1-2	CASSEATGSDGYTF	TGTGCCAGCAGTGAAGCGACAGGGTCTGATGGCTACACCTTC
TRBD2	-	TRBV4-1	TRBJ2-1	CASSQVAGGGVEQFF	TGCGCCAGCAGCCAGGTAGCGGGAGGGGGGGTTGAGCAGTTCTTC
TRBD2	-	TRBV4-1	TRBJ2-1	CASSSGLAWNEQFF	TGCGCCAGCAGCTCTGGACTAGCGTGGAATGAGCAGTTCTTC
TRBD2	-	TRBV27	TRBJ2-1	CASSWSGTSGNEQFF	TGTGCCAGCAGTTGGTCCGGGACTAGCGGAAATGAGCAGTTCTTC
-	-	TRBV5-1	TRBJ2-1	CASSVSGANNEQFF	TGCGCCAGCAGCGTTAGCGGCGCGAACAATGAGCAGTTCTTC
TRBD2	-	TRBV7-2	TRBJ2-2	CASSLYSGTSGELFF	TGTGCCAGCAGCTTATATTCCGGGACTAGCGGGGAGCTGTTTTTT
-	-	TRBV7-9	TRBJ1-1	CASSLFGGGRDTEAFF	TGTGCCAGCAGCTTATTTGGGGGGGGCAGGGACACTGAAGCTTTCTTT
-	-	TRBV7-8	TRBJ1-6	CASSLAQGSSPLHF	TGTGCCAGCAGCTTGGCTCAGGGGAGTTCACCCCTCCACTTT
TRBD1	-	TRBV9	TRBJ2-7	CASSVVLTGGKRNEQYF	TGTGCCAGCAGCGTAGTGTTGACAGGGGGCAAGAGAAACGAGCAGTACTTC
TRBD1	-	TRBV15	TRBJ1-1	CATSEDRGLTEAFF	TGTGCCACCAGCGAGGACAGGGGGCTCACTGAAGCTTTCTTT
TRBD1	few	TRBV29-1	TRBJ1-1	CSVTGGAGTEAFF	TGCAGCGTAACAGGGGGCGCGGGTACTGAAGCTTTCTTT
TRBD1	-	TRBV5-1	TRBJ2-5	CASSSSTGGGETQYF	TGCGCCAGCAGCTCTTCGACAGGGGGCGGTGAGACCCAGTACTTC
TRBD1	once	TRBV5-1	TRBJ1-2	CASSLQQGVRDTF	TGCGCCAGCAGCTTACAACAGGGGGTGCGTGACACCTTC
-	-	TRBV9	TRBJ2-1	CASSSAGDSYNEQFF	TGTGCCAGCAGCTCAGCAGGGGACTCCTACAATGAGCAGTTCTTC
-	-	TRBV5-4	TRBJ1-1	CASSFSRGDTEAFF	TGTGCCAGCAGCTTTAGCAGGGGAGACACTGAAGCTTTCTTT